The next 19 T cell receptor beta chains were all read from a single sample in a study of T cells after yellow fever vaccination (dated by TCRdb to about 2019). The protocol used for the library was 5' RACE. The reads were generated on an Illumina HiSeq 2500. TCRdb's own reprocessing of the public reads used fastp at Q25 and MiXCR and kept productive beta chains. For every CDR3 protein sequence, its rows merge into one entry that carries the most common genes and DNA. This sample holds around 350,000 distinct CDR3 sequences; around 10% were observed only once. The ten largest clonotypes hold roughly 18% of the sample. The treatment or condition tag for this specimen amounts to: live attenuated yellow fever vaccine strain. Specimen: PBMCs, collected on the day of the first yellow fever vaccination. Receptors originate from a man aged 18 to 29 who received the YFV17D yellow fever vaccine.

The rearrangement joins TRBV12-3 or TRBV12-4 to TRBJ1-1; D not certain. The CDR3 totals 15 residues. The V and J ends lost 2 bases and 0 bases respectively, with 10 bases between them. This CDR3 is CASSLLRPMNTEAFF. In DNA form, the CDR3 reads TGTGCCAGCAGTTTACTGAGACCGATGAACACTGAAGCTTTCTTT.

This clonotype was seen a few times. V is TRBV11-2 and J is TRBJ2-2; 10 bases match TRBD1. V lost 6 bases, J lost 4 bases, and 5 bases stayed unmatched. This CDR3 has 15 residues. CDR1 is SGHAT and CDR2 is FQNNGV in the germline V gene. CDR3 DNA: TGTGCCAGCAGTTTGGACAGGGGGAGCACCGGGGAGCTGTTTTTT. It specifies CASSLDRGSTGELFF.

The chain has TRBV10-3 and TRBJ2-7; D assignment may be TRBD1 or TRBD2 (5 bases each). The CDR3 runs to 14 residues. The V end was cut by 6 bases, the J end by 5 bases, with 17 bases between. The V gene's germline CDR1 is ENHRY and CDR2 SYGVKD. In nucleotides, the CDR3 is TGTGCCATCAGCCTCGGGACGGTACAGGACGAGCAGTACTTC. This sequence encodes CAISLGTVQDEQYF.

This clonotype was counted ten times or more. The chain carries TRBV12-3 or TRBV12-4 and TRBJ2-1; D not resolved. The CDR3 has 12 amino acids. Between the trimmed V and J ends, which lost 6 bases and 7 bases, there was a span of 10 bases. The CDR3 bases are TGTGCCAGCAGCTTACTGGGGAATGAGCAGTTCTTC. It codes for CASSLLGNEQFF.

There are a few counts of this clonotype. The chain is built from TRBV29-1 and TRBJ2-1, with 11 nucleotides matching TRBD2. The V and J ends lost 4 bases and 12 bases, in that order; junction bases with no gene match: 2. Germline CDR1 and CDR2: SQVTM and ANQGSEA. The CDR3 spans 11 residues. In DNA form, the CDR3 reads TGCAGCGTTGTAGCGGGGGGGCGGCAGTTCTTC. This encodes CSVVAGGRQFF.

The chain joins TRBV6-2 or TRBV6-3 to TRBJ2-1; 9 bases agree with TRBD2. The CDR3 has 14 amino acids. Germline-derived CDR1 and CDR2 are MNHEY and SVGEGT. J gave up 5 bases and V 6 bases, and 5 bases lay outside the gene matches. This CDR3 reads CASRQRGVDNEQFF. In DNA, the CDR3 is TGTGCCAGCAGACAGCGGGGGGTAGACAATGAGCAGTTCTTC.

This chain joins TRBV6-5 and TRBJ2-1; D remains ambiguous. Germline CDR1 is MNHEY and CDR2 is SVGAGI. The V end was cut by 0 bases, the J end by 2 bases, with 8 bases between. The CDR3 contains 15 residues. CDR3 loop: CASSYSSGAYNEQFF. CDR3 DNA sequence: TGTGCCAGCAGTTACTCGAGTGGGGCCTACAATGAGCAGTTCTTC.

This clonotype was counted a few times. This rearrangement joins TRBV20-1 to TRBJ1-4; D perhaps matches TRBD1 (6 bases). V was cut by 8 bases and J by 6 bases, with 19 bases left in between. Germline CDR1 DFQATT, CDR2 SNEGSKA (reference sequence). The CDR3 is 14 residues long. The chain's CDR3 is CSTRLQGVYEKLFF. The CDR3, as DNA: TGCAGTACGAGATTACAGGGAGTATATGAAAAACTGTTTTTT.

There are many counts of this clonotype. V gene TRBV15 combines with J gene TRBJ2-3; D unresolved. Trimming stripped 1 base from V and 6 bases from J, with 8 bases between. Germline CDR1 LNHNV, CDR2 YYDKDF (reference sequence). This CDR3 comprises 13 residues. The CDR3 spells CATSRATPDTQYF. The CDR3 nucleotides read TGTGCCACCAGCAGAGCCACACCGGATACGCAGTATTTT.

This clonotype turned up a few times. The gene calls are TRBV5-1 and TRBJ2-1, with 8 bases fitting TRBD1. Germline CDR1 SGHRS, CDR2 YFSETQ. Trimming cost V 1 base and J 3 bases; bases outside gene matches: 3. The CDR3 consists of 15 residues. Written as DNA, the CDR3 is TGCGCCAGCAGCTTGCAGGGGGCGCTCTACAATGAGCAGTTCTTC. Translation gives CASSLQGALYNEQFF.

The V and J genes are TRBV20-1 and TRBJ2-5; 7 nucleotides match TRBD2. Germline values: CDR1 DFQATT, CDR2 SNEGSKA (reference sequence). The ends lost 1 base at V and 3 bases at J; junction bases unmatched: 2. This CDR3 comprises 13 residues. CDR3 residues: CSARAGREETQYF. In nucleotides, the CDR3 is TGCAGTGCTAGAGCGGGGAGGGAAGAGACCCAGTACTTC.

The chain uses TRBV11-2 and TRBJ1-1; D is uncertain. The CDR3 spans 11 residues. CDR1 is SGHAT, CDR2 FQNNGV, per germline. Trimming removed 1 base at V and 8 bases at J, with 5 bases between. The DNA of the CDR3 is TGTGCCAGCAGCTTAGTTGGAGAAGCTTTCTTT. Translation: CASSLVGEAFF.

This CDR3 is CAWSVEVNTEAFF. The CDR3 DNA reads TGTGCCTGGAGTGTGGAGGTGAACACTGAAGCTTTCTTT. The V and J genes are TRBV30 and TRBJ1-1, with D unclear. V lost 0 bases and J 0 bases, leaving 5 bases between the germline ends. This CDR3 has 13 amino acids. Germline values: CDR1 GTSNPN, CDR2 SVGIG (reference sequence).

The chain carries TRBV6-1 and TRBJ2-7; 13 bases agree with TRBD2. CDR1 and CDR2 (germline): MNHNS, SASEGT. The CDR3 runs to 16 residues. The trim removed 6 bases at V and 3 bases at J, leaving 8 bases unmatched. The CDR3 is CASRPLAGGRYYEQYF. CDR3 bases: TGTGCCAGCAGACCACTAGCGGGGGGGCGGTACTACGAGCAGTACTTC.

This clonotype was recorded a few times. The J gene is TRBJ2-3, the V gene TRBV6-2 or TRBV6-3; TRBD1 is a possible D gene (5 bases). Germline CDR1 reads MNHEY; CDR2 reads SVGEGT. V lost 6 bases and J lost 2, with 9 bases in between. The CDR3 extends over 13 amino acids. CDR3 bases: TGTGCCAGCAGGGGGCCACACACAGATACGCAGTATTTT. This sequence encodes CASRGPHTDTQYF.

This clonotype occurred a few times. This chain joins TRBV3-1 and TRBJ1-5; a weak D match, TRBD1 (6 bases). The CDR3 loop spans 15 amino acids. The V gene lost 4 bases and the J gene lost 2 bases, with 12 bases spanning the gap. Germline V gene data show CDR1 as LGHDT and CDR2 as YNNKEL (reference sequence). For the CDR3, the DNA is TGTGCCAGCAGCCCGGAGGGGGAGGGCAATCAGCCCCAGCATTTT. Translation gives CASSPEGEGNQPQHF.

A single count supports this clonotype. This rearrangement joins TRBV7-8 to TRBJ2-7, with a weak D call TRBD1 (6 bases). The CDR3 contains 15 residues. Deletions cut 2 bases from V and 0 bases from J, with 11 bases between. Germline CDR1 and CDR2: SGHVS and FQNEAQ. Here the CDR3 DNA reads TGTGCCAGCAGCTTATACAGGGCAAGCTCCTACGAGCAGTACTTC. Encoded protein: CASSLYRASSYEQYF.

This sequence joins TRBV4-2 and TRBJ1-5; a weak D match, TRBD1 (5 bases). Germline V CDR1 and CDR2: LGHNA, YNFKEQ. Trimming removed 0 bases from V and 5 bases from J, with 5 bases in between. The CDR3 totals 13 residues. CDR3 sequence (DNA): TGTGCCAGCAGCCAAGAACAGGATCAGCCCCAGCATTTT. As protein: CASSQEQDQPQHF.

Written as DNA, the CDR3 is TGTGCCAGCAGCTGGCCGGGACGGTCCTACGAGCAGTACTTC. It encodes CASSWPGRSYEQYF. The V call is TRBV5-5, the J call TRBJ2-7; the D call may be TRBD1 or TRBD2 (5 bases each). This CDR3 spans 14 amino acids. Trimming took off 3 bases at V and 1 base at J, with 11 bases between the two ends. Germline CDR1 reads SGHKS; CDR2 reads YYEKEE (reference sequence). The whole variable domain, filled in from reference TRBV5-5 and TRBJ2-7, reads DAGVTQSPTHLIKTRGQQVTLRCSPISGHKSVSWYQQVLGQGPQFIFQYYEKEERGRGNFPDRFSARQFPNYSSELNVNALLLGDSALYLCASSWPGRSYEQYFGPGTRLTVT.